This TCR beta chain came from a study of T cell responses to AZD1222 COVID-19 vaccine. As for this clone: Its specificity is unknown.

V dropped 4 bases and J dropped 5 bases, with 11 bases sitting between them. The CDR3 contains 13 residues. The germline CDR1 and CDR2 sequences are SEHNR and FQNEAQ (reference sequence). The method was immunoSEQ multiplex PCR; TCRdb's version includes in-frame clones alone and lacks a portion of them. The sample has 120,000 to 150,000 clones, more than 75% seen once. Study-wide results and caveats: The number of AZD1222 recipients seropositive at baseline was only 5 to 7. It should be noted that donors were predominantly white British and more often female, and clonal diversity was possibly underestimated. Receipt of two AZD1222 doses was followed by a rise in Spike-specific TCR breadth and depth.

The rearrangement links TRBV7-9 to TRBJ1-2; the D gene is possibly TRBD1 (6 bases). Here the sequenced sample was peripheral blood, taken 28 days after the second AZD1222 dose. This clonotype was obtained from an adult who received the AZD1222 COVID-19 vaccine. In DNA form, the CDR3 reads TGTGCCAGCAGCTCCGGGACACAATATGGCTACACCTTC. As protein: CASSSGTQYGYTF. The full variable domain, in which reference TRBV7-9 and TRBJ1-2 provide the parts outside the CDR3, is DTGVSQNPRHKITKRGQNVTFRCDPISEHNRLYWYRQTLGQGPEFLTYFQNEAQLEKSRLLSDRFSAERPKGSFSTLEIQRTEQGDSAMYLCASSSGTQYGYTFGSGTRLTVV.